The following is a T cell receptor (beta chain) sequence with its context. No antigen is known for it. The source of the sample is a study of vaccination and CD4 T cells after COVID-19. Study information: A CEFX pool, an HIV-1 Nef pool, or else no peptide went into the control cultures.

General study results and limits: From a median of about 21 to 40, SARS-CoV-2-reactive clonotypes increased, though not significantly.

Treatment noted: roughly nine-day PBMC culture with coronavirus spike peptide pools or control peptides (ViraFEST assay). The Oncomine TCR Beta short-read assay sequenced DNA from cultured CD4+ T cells. TCRdb re-called the PCR reads with MiXCR, one entry per CDR3 protein. Here the sample spans roughly 19,000 distinct CDR3 sequences, roughly 70% being singletons. This CDR3 has 15 residues. V usage is TRBV21-1 and J usage is TRBJ2-7; TRBD2 reflects the table's D call only, with no check against the DNA. TRBV21-1 is shown as a pseudogene. This TCR derives from a human donor who had recovered from COVID-19. The specimen sequenced was CD4+ T cells from blood, cultured in vitro. CDR3 sequence reads: CASSKEAGGNYEQYF. For the CDR3, the DNA is TGTGCCAGCAGCAAAGAGGCGGGGGGGAACTACGAGCAGTACTTC.